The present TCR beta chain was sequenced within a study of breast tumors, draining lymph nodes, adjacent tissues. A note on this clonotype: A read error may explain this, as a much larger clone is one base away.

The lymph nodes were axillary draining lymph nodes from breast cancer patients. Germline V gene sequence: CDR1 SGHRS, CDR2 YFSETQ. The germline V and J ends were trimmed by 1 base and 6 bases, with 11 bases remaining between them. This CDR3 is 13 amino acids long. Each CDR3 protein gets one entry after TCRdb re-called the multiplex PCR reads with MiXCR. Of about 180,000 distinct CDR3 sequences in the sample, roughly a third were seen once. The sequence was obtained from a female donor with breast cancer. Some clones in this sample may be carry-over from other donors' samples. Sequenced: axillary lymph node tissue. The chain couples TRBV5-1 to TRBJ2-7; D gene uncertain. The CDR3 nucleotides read TGCGCCAGCAGCTTGCCACAGCCCTCCGAGCAGTACTTC. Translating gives CASSLPQPSEQYF. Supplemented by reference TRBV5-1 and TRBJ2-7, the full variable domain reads KAGVTQTPRYLIKTRGQQVTLSCSPISGHRSVSWYQQTPGQGLQFLFEYFSETQRNKGNFPGRFSGRQFSNSRSEMNVSTLELGDSALYLCASSLPQPSEQYFGPGTRLTVT.